This TCR beta chain was identified in a study of T cell clonality in common variable immunodeficiency. Points from the study as a whole: TCRbeta clonality was increased in CVID versus healthy controls.

This table comes from immunoSEQ multiplex PCR, and its TCRdb copy is limited to in-frame clones, with some not included. There are about 35,000 clones in the sample, none observed a single time. This clone was picked up many times. Its target is unknown. This clonotype was obtained from a person aged 18-69 years in good health. Sequenced material: peripheral blood mononuclear cells.

The CDR3 bases that were read are TGTGCCAGCAGTTTCATGGGTAGCGGGGGCACAGATACG. Translated, it gives CASSFMGSGGTDT. In full, the CDR3 reads CASSFMGSGGTDTQYF. The genes are TRBV2 and TRBJ2-3; 8 bases align to TRBD2. The CDR3 end lies 3 residues beyond the end of the read and is filled in from the germline J gene. The V gene's germline CDR1 is SNHLY and CDR2 FYNNEI. Unmatched junction bases numbered 8, after V lost 5 bases and J lost 1 base. This CDR3 has 16 amino acids.